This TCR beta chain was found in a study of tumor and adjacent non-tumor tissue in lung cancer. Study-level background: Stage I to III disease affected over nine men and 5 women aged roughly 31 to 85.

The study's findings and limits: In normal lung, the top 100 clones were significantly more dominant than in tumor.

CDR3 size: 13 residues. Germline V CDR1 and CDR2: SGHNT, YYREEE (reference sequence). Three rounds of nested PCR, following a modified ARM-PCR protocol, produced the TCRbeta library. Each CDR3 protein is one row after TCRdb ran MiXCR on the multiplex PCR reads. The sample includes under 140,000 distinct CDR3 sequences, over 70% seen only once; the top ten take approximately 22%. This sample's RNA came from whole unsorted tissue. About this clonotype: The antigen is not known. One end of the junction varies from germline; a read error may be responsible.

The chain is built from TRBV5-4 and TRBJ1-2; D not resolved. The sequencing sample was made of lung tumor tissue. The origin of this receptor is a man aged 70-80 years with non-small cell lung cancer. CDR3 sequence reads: CANSLDVNYGYRF. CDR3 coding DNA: TGTGCCAACAGCTTGGACGTTAACTATGGCTACAGATTC.